A selection of T cell receptor beta chains follows, all from one sample in a study of cytomegalovirus exposure and HLA in healthy donors. Using immunoSEQ multiplex PCR, the repertoire was profiled, and TCRdb retains in-frame clones only, with some absent. This sample has approximately 280,000 clones, with around 86% found just once. Sequenced sample: PBMCs. The receptors stem from a woman younger than 30 in good health and CMV-seronegative. Both conserved end residues are part of each CDR3. A D gene is named only where the DNA matches it firmly. Rows may omit the clone size; those that give it use once, few, many or a size class.

j_call,d_call,v_call,clone_size,cdr3_nt,cdr3_aa
TRBJ1-5,TRBD1,TRBV9,once,TGTGCCAGCAGCGTAGGGAAAACAGGGGTACAGCCCCAGCATTTT,CASSVGKTGVQPQHF
TRBJ1-5,TRBD1,TRBV19,few,TGTGCCAGTAGCGGACAGGGGGGTTATCAGCCCCAGCATTTT,CASSGQGGYQPQHF
TRBJ2-7,.,TRBV18,.,TGTGCCAGCTCACCTCAGAGGAGGCGCGAAGAGCAGTACTTC,CASSPQRRREEQYF
TRBJ2-7,.,TRBV6-5,.,TGTGCCAGCAGGCCCCCCCAGGGCCTCGGGCAGTACTTC,CASRPPQGLGQYF
TRBJ1-6,TRBD1,TRBV28,.,TGTGCGAGCCTTGACAGGGGATCCTATAATTCACCCCTCCACTTT,CASLDRGSYNSPLHF
TRBJ2-1,.,TRBV30,.,TGTGCCTGGGACACCGGACAGTACAATGAGCAGTTCTTC,CAWDTGQYNEQFF
TRBJ2-7,.,TRBV19,.,TGTGCCAGTAGTCTAAAAACAGGGAGCTCCTACGAGCAGTACTTC,CASSLKTGSSYEQYF
TRBJ1-5,.,TRBV6-6,.,TGTGCCAGCAGTTACCGATTACAGGGTCCAAATCAGCCCCAGCATTTT,CASSYRLQGPNQPQHF
TRBJ2-1,.,TRBV6-1,.,TGTGCCAGCAGTGATTCAGGGAGGCTAATAATCGATGAGCAGTTCTTC,CASSDSGRLIIDEQFF
TRBJ2-7,.,TRBV7-9,.,TGTGCCAGCAGCTTAGATGGGGACTCCCCTTTCTACTTC,CASSLDGDSPFYF
TRBJ1-2,TRBD1,TRBV28,once,TGTGCCAGCAGTATTCAGGGGGCCGACTATGGCTACACCTTC,CASSIQGADYGYTF
TRBJ1-5,.,TRBV30,.,TGTGCCTGGAGCCTAGGGGTTAGCAATCAGCCCCAGCATTTT,CAWSLGVSNQPQHF
TRBJ1-6,.,TRBV30,.,TGTGCCTGGAGTGTATTTAGTCCTGCGAGCTCCTATAATTCACCCCTCCACTTT,CAWSVFSPASSYNSPLHF
TRBJ2-7,TRBD2,TRBV13,.,TGTGCCAGCAGCGTCCGACTAGCGGGAACCTCCTACGAGCAGTACTTC,CASSVRLAGTSYEQYF
TRBJ2-1,TRBD2,TRBV30,.,TGTGCCTGGAGCCGCGGCGCGGGGAGGGATGAGCAGTTCTTC,CAWSRGAGRDEQFF
TRBJ2-7,TRBD2,TRBV29-1,.,TGCAGCGTTGATCGCGCGGGGACTAGCGGGGGATACGAGCAGTACTTC,CSVDRAGTSGGYEQYF
TRBJ2-1,TRBD2,TRBV7-2,.,TGTGCCAGCAGCTTTAGCGGGACGGGGTGGGAGCAGTTCTTC,CASSFSGTGWEQFF
TRBJ2-1,TRBD1,TRBV29-1,.,TGCAGCGCCTTGGGTTGGGACAGGGGCTTTAATGAGCAGTTCTTC,CSALGWDRGFNEQFF
TRBJ2-3,.,TRBV18,once,TGTGCCAGCTCACCATCGCAGTCCACAGATACGCAGTATTTT,CASSPSQSTDTQYF
TRBJ2-7,.,TRBV6-5,.,TGTGCCAGCAGTTACGACCGAGACTCTACCTACGAGCAGTACTTC,CASSYDRDSTYEQYF
TRBJ1-3,.,TRBV7-3,.,TGTGCCAGCAGCCGGGAATTTGGAAACACCATATATTTT,CASSREFGNTIYF
TRBJ2-1,.,TRBV13,.,TGTGCCAGCAGCTTCCAGGGCGTTTCCTACAATGAGCAGTTCTTC,CASSFQGVSYNEQFF
TRBJ2-5,.,TRBV5-1,.,TGCGCCAGCAGCTCCCTCGGGAGTACCGAAGAGACCCAGTACTTC,CASSSLGSTEETQYF
TRBJ2-7,.,TRBV11-2,.,TGTGCCAGCAGCTTAGAGGGAGGTCCCGGCTACGAGCAGTACTTC,CASSLEGGPGYEQYF
TRBJ1-4,.,TRBV20-1,once,TGCAGTGCTCGAGGACAGTATTTGTTTTTT,CSARGQYLFF
TRBJ1-1,.,TRBV6-1,.,TGTGCCAGCAGCGGCGACACGACAGGGAACACTGAAGCTTTCTTT,CASSGDTTGNTEAFF
TRBJ2-7,TRBD1,TRBV6-6,.,TGTGCCAGCAGCGGGACAGCCTACGAGCAGTACTTC,CASSGTAYEQYF
TRBJ2-1,.,TRBV5-1,.,TGCGCCAGCAGCTTGGGCGTCGGGGGGCTTGACAATGAGCAGTTCTTC,CASSLGVGGLDNEQFF
TRBJ1-1,TRBD1,TRBV2,.,TGTGCCAGCAGGGGGGTACAGGGGTATATGAACACTGAAGCTTTCTTT,CASRGVQGYMNTEAFF
TRBJ2-7,.,TRBV28,.,TGTGCCAGCAGTTTCCCAGGGTACGAGCAGTACTTC,CASSFPGYEQYF
TRBJ2-4,TRBD1,TRBV2,.,TGTGCCAGCAGTGTTGACAGGGGAGCCAAAAACATTCAGTACTTC,CASSVDRGAKNIQYF
TRBJ2-1,TRBD2,TRBV9,.,TGTGCCAGCAGCGTAGGAGGACTAGCGGGCAATGAGCAGTTCTTC,CASSVGGLAGNEQFF
TRBJ2-5,.,TRBV5-1,.,TGCGCCAGCAGCTTGGTAGGGGCAGGGTTGGAGACCCAGTACTTC,CASSLVGAGLETQYF
TRBJ2-6,.,TRBV2,.,TGTGCCAGCAGTGAGGGGGCCAGGGTTAGAAGCTCTGGGGCCAACGTCCTGACTTTC,CASSEGARVRSSGANVLTF
TRBJ2-5,TRBD2,TRBV7-2,.,TGTGCCAGCAGCTTAGTCGGGGGGGCCGGTGAGACCCAGTACTTC,CASSLVGGAGETQYF
TRBJ1-1,.,TRBV6-4,.,TGTGCCAGCAGTGAGGGCACCAACACTGAAGCTTTCTTT,CASSEGTNTEAFF
TRBJ1-6,TRBD1,TRBV11-2,.,TGTGCCAGCAGCTTACTAGGACAGGGTGGTTCACCCCTCCACTTT,CASSLLGQGGSPLHF
TRBJ2-5,.,TRBV2,.,TGTGCCAGCGTCACCACAGGTCCGTACTTC,CASVTTGPYF
TRBJ2-2,.,TRBV18,.,TGTGCCAGCTCACCCAGGCGGACTTCCTCTAGCGGGGAGCTGTTTTTT,CASSPRRTSSSGELFF
TRBJ1-1,TRBD1,TRBV27,once,TGTGCCAGCCGACCCGGGACAGGGACGCTAACTGAAGCTTTCTTT,CASRPGTGTLTEAFF
TRBJ1-5,TRBD1,TRBV6-5,.,TGTGCCAGCGGACCCGACAGGGGGGCAAATCAGCCCCAGCATTTT,CASGPDRGANQPQHF
TRBJ1-1,TRBD1,TRBV4-3,.,TGCGCCAGCAGCCAAGACGGGACAGGGTACAACACTGAAGCTTTCTTT,CASSQDGTGYNTEAFF
TRBJ1-2,TRBD1,TRBV2,once,TGTGCCAGCAGAGCTACTGGGACAGGGGGCGACGGAGGAGGCTACACCTTC,CASRATGTGGDGGGYTF
TRBJ2-3,TRBD2,TRBV30,once,TGTGCCTGGGCTGGGCTAGCGGCCACAGATACGCAGTATTTT,CAWAGLAATDTQYF
TRBJ2-5,.,TRBV5-1,.,TGCGCCAGCAGCTTGAACGAGAGAACAGGGAGAATGGTTGGGACCCAGTACTTC,CASSLNERTGRMVGTQYF
TRBJ1-2,.,TRBV10-3,.,TGTGCCATCAGTGGGGCCAGTTCACCTAACTATGGCTACACCTTC,CAISGASSPNYGYTF
TRBJ1-2,.,TRBV19,.,TGTGCCAGTAGTAACCTGGAGGGGTACAGGTATGGCTACACCTTC,CASSNLEGYRYGYTF
TRBJ1-6,.,TRBV13,.,TGTGCCAGCAGCCCCGGACAGTATAATTCACCCCTCCACTTT,CASSPGQYNSPLHF
TRBJ2-5,.,TRBV5-1,.,TGCGCCAGCAGCTTATGGACAGCTCAAGAGACCCAGTACTTC,CASSLWTAQETQYF
TRBJ2-3,TRBD1,TRBV13,.,TGTGCCAGCAGCATTGGGACAGGGATCGATACGCAGTATTTT,CASSIGTGIDTQYF
TRBJ1-1,TRBD1,TRBV30,.,TGTGCCTGGAGACAGGGGTTCGGCACTGAAGCTTTCTTT,CAWRQGFGTEAFF
TRBJ1-2,.,TRBV7-2,.,TGTGCCAGCAGCTTAGCAGGGGCAAATGGCTACACCTTC,CASSLAGANGYTF
TRBJ1-5,.,TRBV11-3,few,TGTGCCAGCAGCTTAGCTCCGTATCAGCCCCAGCATTTT,CASSLAPYQPQHF
TRBJ1-2,.,TRBV11-2,.,TGTGCCAGCAGCTTAGAAACGGCGGGCGGGGCGCCCTTGCGGGGCTACACCTTC,CASSLETAGGAPLRGYTF
TRBJ2-2,.,TRBV9,.,TGTGCCAGCAGCACCTTTAGCGGTTCGAACACCGGGGAGCTGTTTTTT,CASSTFSGSNTGELFF
TRBJ1-1,TRBD1,TRBV13,.,TGTGCCAGCAGCGTCGACAGGGTGAACACTGAAGCTTTCTTT,CASSVDRVNTEAFF
TRBJ2-7,.,TRBV5-6,.,TGTGCCAGCAGCCGGACAGTTTCTCCCTACGAGCAGTACTTC,CASSRTVSPYEQYF